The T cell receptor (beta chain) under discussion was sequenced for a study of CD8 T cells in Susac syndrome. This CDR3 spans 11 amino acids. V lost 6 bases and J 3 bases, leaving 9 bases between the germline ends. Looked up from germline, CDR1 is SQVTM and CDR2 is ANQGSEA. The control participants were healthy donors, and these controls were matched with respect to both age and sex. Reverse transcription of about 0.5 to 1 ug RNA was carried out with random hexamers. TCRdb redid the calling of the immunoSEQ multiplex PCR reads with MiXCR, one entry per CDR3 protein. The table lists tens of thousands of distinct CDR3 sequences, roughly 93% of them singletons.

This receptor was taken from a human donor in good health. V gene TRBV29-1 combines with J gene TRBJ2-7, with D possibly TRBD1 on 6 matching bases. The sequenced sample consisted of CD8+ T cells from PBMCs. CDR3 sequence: CSVNRDYEQYF. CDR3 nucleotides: TGCAGCGTAAACAGGGACTACGAGCAGTACTTC.